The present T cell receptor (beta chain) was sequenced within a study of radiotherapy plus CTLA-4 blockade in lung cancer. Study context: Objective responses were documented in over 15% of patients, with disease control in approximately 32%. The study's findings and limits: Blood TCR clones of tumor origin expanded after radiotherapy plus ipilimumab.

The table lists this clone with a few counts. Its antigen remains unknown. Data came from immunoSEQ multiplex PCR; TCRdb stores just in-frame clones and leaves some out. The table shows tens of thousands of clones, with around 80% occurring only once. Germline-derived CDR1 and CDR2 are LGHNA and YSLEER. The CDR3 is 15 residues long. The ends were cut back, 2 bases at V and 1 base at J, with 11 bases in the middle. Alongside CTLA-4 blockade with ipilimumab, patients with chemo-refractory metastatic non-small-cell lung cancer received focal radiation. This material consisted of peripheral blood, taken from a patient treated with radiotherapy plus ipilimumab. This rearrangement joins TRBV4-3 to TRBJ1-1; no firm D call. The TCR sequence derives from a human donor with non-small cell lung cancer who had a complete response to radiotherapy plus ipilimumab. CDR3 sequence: CASSQSQRGNTEAFF. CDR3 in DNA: TGCGCCAGCAGCCAATCACAGCGAGGGAACACTGAAGCTTTCTTT.